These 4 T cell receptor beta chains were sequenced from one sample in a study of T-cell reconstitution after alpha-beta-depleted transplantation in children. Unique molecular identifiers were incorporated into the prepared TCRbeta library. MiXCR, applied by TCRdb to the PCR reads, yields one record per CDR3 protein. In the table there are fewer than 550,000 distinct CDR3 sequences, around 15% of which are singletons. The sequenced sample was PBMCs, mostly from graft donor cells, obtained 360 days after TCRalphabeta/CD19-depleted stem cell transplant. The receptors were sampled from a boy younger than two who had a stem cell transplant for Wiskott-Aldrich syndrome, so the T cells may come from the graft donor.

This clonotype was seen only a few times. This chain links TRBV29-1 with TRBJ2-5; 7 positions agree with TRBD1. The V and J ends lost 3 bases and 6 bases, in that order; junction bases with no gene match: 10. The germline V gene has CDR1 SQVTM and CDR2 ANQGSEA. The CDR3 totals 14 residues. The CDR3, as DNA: TGCAGCGTTGACCCCCCAGGGGGACGGAAGACCCAGTACTTC. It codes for CSVDPPGGRKTQYF.

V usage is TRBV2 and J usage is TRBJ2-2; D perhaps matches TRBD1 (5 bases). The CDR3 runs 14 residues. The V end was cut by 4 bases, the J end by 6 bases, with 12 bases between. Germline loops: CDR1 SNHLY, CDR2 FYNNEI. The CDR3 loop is CASSGQLSAGELFF. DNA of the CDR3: TGTGCCAGCAGTGGACAGCTAAGCGCCGGGGAGCTGTTTTTT.

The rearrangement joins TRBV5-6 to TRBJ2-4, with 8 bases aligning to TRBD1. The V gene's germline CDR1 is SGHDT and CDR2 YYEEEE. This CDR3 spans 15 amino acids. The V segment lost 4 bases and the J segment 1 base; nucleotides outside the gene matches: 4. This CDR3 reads CASSPRDRAKNIQYF. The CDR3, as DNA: TGTGCCAGCAGCCCCCGGGACAGGGCCAAAAACATTCAGTACTTC.

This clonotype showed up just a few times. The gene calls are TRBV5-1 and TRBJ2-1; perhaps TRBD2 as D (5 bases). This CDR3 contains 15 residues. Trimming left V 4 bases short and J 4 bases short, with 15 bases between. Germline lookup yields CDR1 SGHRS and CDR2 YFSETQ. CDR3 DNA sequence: TGCGCCAGCAGCCTAGGGAGACGAGGGTACAATGAGCAGTTCTTC. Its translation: CASSLGRRGYNEQFF. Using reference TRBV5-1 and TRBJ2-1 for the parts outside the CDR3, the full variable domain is KAGVTQTPRYLIKTRGQQVTLSCSPISGHRSVSWYQQTPGQGLQFLFEYFSETQRNKGNFPGRFSGRQFSNSRSEMNVSTLELGDSALYLCASSLGRRGYNEQFFGPGTRLTVL.